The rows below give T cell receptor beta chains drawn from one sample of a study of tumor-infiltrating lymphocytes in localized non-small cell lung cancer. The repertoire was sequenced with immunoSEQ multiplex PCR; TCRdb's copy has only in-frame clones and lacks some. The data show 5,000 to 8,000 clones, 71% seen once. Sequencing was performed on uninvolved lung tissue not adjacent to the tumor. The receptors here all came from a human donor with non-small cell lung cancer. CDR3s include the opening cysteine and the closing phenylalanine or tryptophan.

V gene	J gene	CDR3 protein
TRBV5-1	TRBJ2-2	CASSFQVTGPTNTGELFF
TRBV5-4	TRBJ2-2	CAVQGQGARGGELFF
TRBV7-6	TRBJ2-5	CASSLVSRGETQYF
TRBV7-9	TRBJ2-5	CASIQTGQETQYF
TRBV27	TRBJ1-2	CASRDLTGGESDGYTF
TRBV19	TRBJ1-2	CASSIKERTNYGYTF
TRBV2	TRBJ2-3	CASTETSGPPSTDTQYF
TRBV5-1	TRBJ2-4	CASSQPGQGGNIQYF
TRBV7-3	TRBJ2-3	CASSSRSGTGAIDTQYF
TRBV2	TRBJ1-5	CASSEIAGGNQPQHF
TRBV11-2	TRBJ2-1	CASSPGLGPETLINEQFF
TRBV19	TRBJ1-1	CASSVNGGRNTEAFF
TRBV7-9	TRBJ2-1	CASSLSGTSGRASYNEQFF
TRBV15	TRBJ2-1	CATSRAAGTSGGANYNEQFF
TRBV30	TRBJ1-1	CAWNRQVLNTEAFF
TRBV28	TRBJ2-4	CASRSDRVPKNIQYF
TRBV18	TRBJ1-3	CASSPPVGSGNTIYF
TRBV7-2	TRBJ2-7	CASSPTSGQGYEQYF
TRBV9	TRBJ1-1	CASSVEVGGGKTEAFF
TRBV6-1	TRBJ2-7	CASKQGQPPDEQYF
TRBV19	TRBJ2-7	CASRTRDGPYEQYF
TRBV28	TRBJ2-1	CASSNPGGVNEQFF
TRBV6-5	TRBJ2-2	CASSYWEAGELFF
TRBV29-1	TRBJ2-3	CSVAWVSGSTDTQYF
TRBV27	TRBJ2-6	CASSFSLSGANVLTF
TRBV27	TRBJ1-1	CASSYSRQENTEAFF
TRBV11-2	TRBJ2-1	CASVRTSGNSYNEQFF